The source of this T cell receptor (beta chain) is a study of graft-versus-host responses after intestinal transplantation. About the study: Induction with anti-thymocyte globulin, then tacrolimus and steroids for around three years, was given to all recipients. Study-level results: Present in recipient marrow, GvH clones included some that appeared first in ileum or blood. Patients with graft-donor T cell macrochimerism had high graft-versus-host to host-versus-graft clonal ratios in allografts.

This table comes from immunoSEQ multiplex PCR, and its TCRdb copy is limited to in-frame clones, with some not included. The sample shows 45,000 to 60,000 clones, 85% to 95% of them seen only once. On this clone itself: As yet, its antigen is unknown.

The germline CDR1 and CDR2 sequences are MGHRA and YSYEKL. CDR3 length: 16 amino acids. V lost 3 bases and J lost 1; bases outside the gene matches: 7. J is TRBJ2-3 and V is TRBV4-1, with TRBD1 matching 7 bases. This receptor was obtained from a human donor who was the organ donor for an intestinal transplant. Sequencing was performed on unstimulated CD8+ T cells sorted from spleen or lymph node cells, taken before transplant. As DNA, the CDR3 is TGCGCCAGCAGCCACCAGACAGGGTCTGGCACAGATACGCAGTATTTT. Translation: CASSHQTGSGTDTQYF.